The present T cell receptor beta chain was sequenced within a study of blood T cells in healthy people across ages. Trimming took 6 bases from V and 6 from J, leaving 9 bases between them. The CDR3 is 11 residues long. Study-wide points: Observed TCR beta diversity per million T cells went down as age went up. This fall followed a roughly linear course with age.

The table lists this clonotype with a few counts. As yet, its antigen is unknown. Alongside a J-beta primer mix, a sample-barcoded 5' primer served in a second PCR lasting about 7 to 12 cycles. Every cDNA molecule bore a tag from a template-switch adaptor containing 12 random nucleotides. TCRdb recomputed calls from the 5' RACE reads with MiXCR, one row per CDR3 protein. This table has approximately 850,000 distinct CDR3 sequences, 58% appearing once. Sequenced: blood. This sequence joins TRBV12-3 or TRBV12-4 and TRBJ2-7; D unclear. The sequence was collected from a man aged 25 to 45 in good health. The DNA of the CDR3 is TGTGCCAGCAGCCAGTTTGGCGAGCAGTACTTC. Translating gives CASSQFGEQYF.